This T cell receptor (beta chain) emerged from a study of T cell responses to AZD1222 COVID-19 vaccine. The germline V gene encodes CDR1 SNHLY and CDR2 FYNNEI. This CDR3 is 15 amino acids long. V was pared by 1 base and J by 0 bases, with 7 bases between. Only in-frame clones appear in the TCRdb table, and some are missing; sequencing was by immunoSEQ multiplex PCR. The sample contains 90,000 to 100,000 clones, around nine tenths of which appear only once. In the case of this clone: Antigen specificity is unknown.

General observations from the study: White British donors predominated, females outnumbered males, and clonal diversity was possibly underestimated. Repertoire samples came only from after the peak T cell response. Only 5 to 7 individuals given AZD1222 were seropositive at baseline.

This receptor was obtained from an adult in good health. This material consisted of peripheral blood, taken on day 0 of AZD1222 vaccination. The V gene is TRBV2, the J gene TRBJ1-5; D is possibly TRBD1 (5 bases). The CDR3 spells CASSEGGLSNQPQHF. The CDR3 bases are TGTGCCAGCAGTGAAGGGGGCCTTAGCAATCAGCCCCAGCATTTT.